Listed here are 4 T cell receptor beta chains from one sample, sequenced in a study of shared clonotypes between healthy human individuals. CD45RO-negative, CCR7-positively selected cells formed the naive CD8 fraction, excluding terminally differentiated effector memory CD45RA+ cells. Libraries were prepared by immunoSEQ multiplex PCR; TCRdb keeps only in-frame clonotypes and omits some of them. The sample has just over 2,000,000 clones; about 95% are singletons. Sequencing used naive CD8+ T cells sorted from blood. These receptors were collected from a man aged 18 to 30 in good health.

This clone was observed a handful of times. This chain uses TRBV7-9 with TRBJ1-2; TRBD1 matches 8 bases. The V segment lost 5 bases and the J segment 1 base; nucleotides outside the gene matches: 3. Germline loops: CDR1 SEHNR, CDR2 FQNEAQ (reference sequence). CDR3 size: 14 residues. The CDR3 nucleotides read TGTGCCAGCAGCGGACAGGGAGGTAACTATGGCTACACCTTC. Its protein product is CASSGQGGNYGYTF.

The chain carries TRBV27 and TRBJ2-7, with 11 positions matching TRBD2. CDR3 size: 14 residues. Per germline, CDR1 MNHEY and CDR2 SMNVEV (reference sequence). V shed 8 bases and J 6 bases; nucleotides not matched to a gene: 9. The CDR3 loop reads CASRIPGLAGEQYF. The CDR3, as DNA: TGTGCCAGCCGCATACCCGGACTAGCGGGCGAGCAGTACTTC.

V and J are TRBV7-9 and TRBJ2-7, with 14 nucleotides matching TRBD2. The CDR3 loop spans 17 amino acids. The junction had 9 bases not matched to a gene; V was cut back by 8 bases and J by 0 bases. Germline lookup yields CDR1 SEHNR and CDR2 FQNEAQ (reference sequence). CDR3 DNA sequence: TGTGCCAGCGCTGGGACTAGCGGGAGCCTGAGCTCCTACGAGCAGTACTTC. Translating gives CASAGTSGSLSSYEQYF.

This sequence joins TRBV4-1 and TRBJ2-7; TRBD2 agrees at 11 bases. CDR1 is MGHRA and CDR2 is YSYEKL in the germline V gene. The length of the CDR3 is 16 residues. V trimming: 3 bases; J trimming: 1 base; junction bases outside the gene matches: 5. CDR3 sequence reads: CASSHKGLAVSYEQYF. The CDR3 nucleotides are TGCGCCAGCAGCCACAAGGGACTAGCGGTGTCCTACGAGCAGTACTTC.